The 5 T cell receptor beta chains listed next were all sequenced from one sample in a study of beta chain features in type 1 diabetes. The authors reverse transcribed all of the isolated RNA, so sequencing captured expressed TCRB transcripts. Method: immunoSEQ multiplex PCR; TCRdb's copy keeps in-frame clones and lacks some. The profile shows some 350,000 clones, over 8.5% of them singletons. Points from the study as a whole: There was a moderate but significant shortening of TCRB CDR3s in all four CD4+ subsets of Type 1 diabetes patients.

Their target antigens are unknown. Sequenced input: central memory CD4+ T cells from blood. These receptors were taken from a man aged 25-45 years with type 1 diabetes.

V and J are TRBV6-1 and TRBJ2-5, with D perhaps TRBD1 or TRBD2 (5 bases each). The CDR3 contains 13 residues. Germline assignment: CDR1 MNHNS and CDR2 SASEGT. V gave up 4 bases and J gave up 5 bases, with 11 bases separating them. As DNA, the CDR3 is TGTGCCAGCAGTGGGGGGTTGTCGGAGACCCAGTACTTC. Encoded protein: CASSGGLSETQYF.

The rearrangement uses TRBV15 and TRBJ2-1; D is perhaps TRBD2 (6 bases). V lost 0 bases to trimming and J lost 0 bases, with 12 bases between them. This CDR3 region has 17 residues. From germline, CDR1 is LNHNV and CDR2 YYDKDF (reference sequence). The CDR3 DNA is TGTGCCACCAGCAGAGATACTGGCGGGGTCTCCTACAATGAGCAGTTCTTC. This codes for CATSRDTGGVSYNEQFF.

There are a few counts of this clone. V and J are TRBV7-3 and TRBJ2-5; TRBD2 might be the D (6 bases). Trimming removed 3 bases at V and 5 bases at J, with 16 bases between. This CDR3 has 15 amino acids. Germline V gene sequence: CDR1 SGHTA, CDR2 FQGTGA. The CDR3 nucleotides are TGTGCCAGCAGCTTCCCGGTGGGGGGTTTCGAGACCCAGTACTTC. Amino acid sequence: CASSFPVGGFETQYF.

Notes on this clone: A read error is likely here: a far larger clone is one base away. At the DNA level, this CDR3 is encoded by other sequences in the same sample as well. The chain carries TRBV4-1 and TRBJ2-3; D not certain. V was cut by 8 bases and J by 4 bases, with 4 bases left in between. Germline values: CDR1 MGHRA, CDR2 YSYEKL. The CDR3 sequence is 10 residues long. The CDR3 DNA is TGCGCCAGCGGCTCAGATACGCAGTATTTT. As protein: CASGSDTQYF.

This clone was counted between two and nine times. The chain carries TRBV7-9 and TRBJ1-2; 7 nucleotides agree with TRBD1. The germline CDR1 and CDR2 sequences are SEHNR and FQNEAQ (reference sequence). Unmatched junction bases numbered 2, after V lost 1 base and J lost 3 bases. This CDR3 has 14 amino acids. The CDR3 sequence is CASSLGQGHYGYTF. The CDR3 DNA reads TGTGCCAGCAGCTTAGGACAGGGACACTATGGCTACACCTTC.